This T cell receptor beta chain was recorded in a study of cytomegalovirus exposure and HLA in healthy donors. Findings and limits, study-wide: Accurate HLA-A and HLA-B prediction from TCR beta sequences was reported for most subjects. Published work reported that the classifier diagnosed cytomegalovirus status with high specificity and sensitivity. Later, an analysis found that common viral pathogens appeared to be linked with several of the most significant clusters.

On this clone: No antigen is known for it.

It was with 60 Vbeta and 13 Jbeta primers that the PCR ran. This table comes from immunoSEQ multiplex PCR, and its TCRdb copy is limited to in-frame clones, with some not included. The table has about 130,000 clones, roughly 80% seen once. V shed 3 bases and J shed 2 bases, with 8 bases lying between them. The CDR3 consists of 14 residues. CDR1 is SNHLY and CDR2 is FYNNEI in the germline V gene. The specimen sequenced was PBMCs. The sequence was collected from a female donor in good health and CMV-seronegative. This chain uses TRBV2 with TRBJ1-3; D not certain. The CDR3 protein is CASSDVTPGNTIYF. In DNA form, the CDR3 reads TGTGCCAGCAGTGATGTTACTCCTGGAAACACCATATATTTT.